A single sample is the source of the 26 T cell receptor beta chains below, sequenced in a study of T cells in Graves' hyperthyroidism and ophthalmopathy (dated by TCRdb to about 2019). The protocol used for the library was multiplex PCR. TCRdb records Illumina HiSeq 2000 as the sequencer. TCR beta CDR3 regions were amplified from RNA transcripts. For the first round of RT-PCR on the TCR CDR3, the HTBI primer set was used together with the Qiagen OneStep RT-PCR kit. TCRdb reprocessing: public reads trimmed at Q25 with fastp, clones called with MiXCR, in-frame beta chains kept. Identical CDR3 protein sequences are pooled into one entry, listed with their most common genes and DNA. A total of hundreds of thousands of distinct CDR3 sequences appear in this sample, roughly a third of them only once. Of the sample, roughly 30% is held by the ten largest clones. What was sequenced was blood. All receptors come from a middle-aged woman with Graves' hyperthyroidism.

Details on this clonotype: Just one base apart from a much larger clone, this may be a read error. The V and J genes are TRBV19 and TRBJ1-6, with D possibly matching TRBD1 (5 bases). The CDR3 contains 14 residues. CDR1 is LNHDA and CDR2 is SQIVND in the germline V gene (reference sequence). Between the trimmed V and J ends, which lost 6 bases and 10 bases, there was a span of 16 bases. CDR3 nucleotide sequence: TGTGCCAGTAGGATGGGACCTCTGGGGTCACCCCTCCACTTT. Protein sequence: CASRMGPLGSPLHF.

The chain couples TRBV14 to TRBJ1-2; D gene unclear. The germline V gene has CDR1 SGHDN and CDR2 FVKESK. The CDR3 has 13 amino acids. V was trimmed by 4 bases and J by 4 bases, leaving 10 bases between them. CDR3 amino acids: CASSLWRVYGYTF. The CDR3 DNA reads TGTGCCAGCAGCCTCTGGCGCGTCTATGGCTACACCTTC.

CDR3 DNA: TGCAGCGCCGACTGGGGAGTTAACTATGGCTACACCTTC. Translated: CSADWGVNYGYTF. This rearrangement joins TRBV29-1 to TRBJ1-2; D ambiguous. Germline V gene data show CDR1 as SQVTM and CDR2 as ANQGSEA. Between the trimmed V and J ends, which lost 7 bases and 1 base, there was a span of 13 bases. The length of the CDR3 is 13 residues. Variable domain in full (rest from reference TRBV29-1 and TRBJ1-2): SAVISQKPSRDICQRGTSLTIQCQVDSQVTMMFWYRQQPGQSLTLIATANQGSEATYESGFVIDKFPISRPNLTFSTLTVSNMSPEDSSIYLCSADWGVNYGYTFGSGTRLTVV.

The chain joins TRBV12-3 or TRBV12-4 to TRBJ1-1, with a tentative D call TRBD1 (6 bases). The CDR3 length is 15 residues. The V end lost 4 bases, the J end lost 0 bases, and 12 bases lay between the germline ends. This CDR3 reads CASSYGQHLNTEAFF. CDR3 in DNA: TGTGCCAGCAGTTACGGACAGCACCTGAACACTGAAGCTTTCTTT.

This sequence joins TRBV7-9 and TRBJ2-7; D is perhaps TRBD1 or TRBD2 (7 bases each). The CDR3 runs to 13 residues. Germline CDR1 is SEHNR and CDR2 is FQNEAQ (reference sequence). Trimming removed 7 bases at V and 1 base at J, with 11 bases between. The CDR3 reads CASNQGGSYEQYF. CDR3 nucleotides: TGTGCCAGCAACCAGGGGGGGTCCTACGAGCAGTACTTC.

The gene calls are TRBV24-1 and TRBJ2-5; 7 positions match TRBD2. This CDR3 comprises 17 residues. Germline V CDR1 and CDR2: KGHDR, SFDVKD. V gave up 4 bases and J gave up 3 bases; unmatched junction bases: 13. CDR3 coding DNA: TGTGCCACCAGTGACTACGTCAGGGAAGCGGGGAAAGAGACCCAGTACTTC. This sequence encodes CATSDYVREAGKETQYF.

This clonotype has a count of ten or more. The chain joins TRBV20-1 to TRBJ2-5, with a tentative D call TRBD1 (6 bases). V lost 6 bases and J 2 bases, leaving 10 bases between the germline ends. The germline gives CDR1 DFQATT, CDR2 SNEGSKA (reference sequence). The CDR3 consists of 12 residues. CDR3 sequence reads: CSALDRQETQYF. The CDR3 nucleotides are TGCAGTGCCTTGGACAGACAAGAGACCCAGTACTTC.

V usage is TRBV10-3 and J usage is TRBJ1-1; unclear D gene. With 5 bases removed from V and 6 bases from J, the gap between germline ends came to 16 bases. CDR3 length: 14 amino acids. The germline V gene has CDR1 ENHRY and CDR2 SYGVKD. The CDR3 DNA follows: TGTGCCATCAGTTCAGGCATCATGTTCGCTGAAGCTTTCTTT. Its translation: CAISSGIMFAEAFF.

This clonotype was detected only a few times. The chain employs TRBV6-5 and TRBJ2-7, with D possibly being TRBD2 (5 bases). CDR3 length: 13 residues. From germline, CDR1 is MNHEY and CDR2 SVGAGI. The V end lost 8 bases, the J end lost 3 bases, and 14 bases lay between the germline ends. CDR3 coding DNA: TGTGCCAGCCACCGGCGGAGGAGCTACGAGCAGTACTTC. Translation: CASHRRRSYEQYF.

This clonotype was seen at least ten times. The CDR3: CASSLGDRATDNQPQHF. In DNA form, the CDR3 reads TGTGCCAGCAGCTTAGGAGACAGGGCCACCGACAATCAGCCCCAGCATTTT. The genes are TRBV7-9 and TRBJ1-5; the match to TRBD1 covers 7 bases. V was clipped by 1 base and J by 3 bases; unmatched bases: 9. CDR3 size: 17 residues. In germline, CDR1 is SEHNR, CDR2 FQNEAQ (reference sequence).

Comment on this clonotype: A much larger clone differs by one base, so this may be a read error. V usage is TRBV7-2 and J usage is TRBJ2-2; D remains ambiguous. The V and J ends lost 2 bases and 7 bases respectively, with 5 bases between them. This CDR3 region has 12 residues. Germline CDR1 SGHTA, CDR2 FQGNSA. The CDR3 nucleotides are TGTGCCAGCAGCTTATATTTCGGGGAGCTGTTTTTT. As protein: CASSLYFGELFF.

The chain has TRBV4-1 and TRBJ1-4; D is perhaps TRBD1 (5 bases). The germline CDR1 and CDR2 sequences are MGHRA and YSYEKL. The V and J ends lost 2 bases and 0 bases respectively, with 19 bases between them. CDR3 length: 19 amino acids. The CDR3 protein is CASSQPGPFSIATNEKLFF. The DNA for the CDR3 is TGCGCCAGCAGCCAACCGGGACCCTTCTCTATTGCAACTAATGAAAAACTGTTTTTT.

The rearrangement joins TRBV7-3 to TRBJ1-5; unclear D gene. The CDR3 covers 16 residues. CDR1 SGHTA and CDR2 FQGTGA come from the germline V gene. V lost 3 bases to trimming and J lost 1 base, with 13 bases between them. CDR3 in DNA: TGTGCCAGCAGCTTCGGACTGCCAGAAAGCAATCAGCCCCAGCATTTT. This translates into CASSFGLPESNQPQHF.

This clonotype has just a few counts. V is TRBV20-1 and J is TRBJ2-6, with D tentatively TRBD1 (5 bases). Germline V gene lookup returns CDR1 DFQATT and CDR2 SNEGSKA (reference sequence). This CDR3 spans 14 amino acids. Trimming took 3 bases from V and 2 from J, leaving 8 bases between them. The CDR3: CSASKGAGANVLTF. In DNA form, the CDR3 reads TGCAGTGCTAGTAAAGGGGCTGGGGCCAACGTCCTGACTTTC.

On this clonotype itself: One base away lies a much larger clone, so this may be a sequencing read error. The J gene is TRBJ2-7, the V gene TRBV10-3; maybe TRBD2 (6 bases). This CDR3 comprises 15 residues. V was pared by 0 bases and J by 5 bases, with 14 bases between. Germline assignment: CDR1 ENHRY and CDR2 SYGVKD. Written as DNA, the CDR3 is TGTGCCATCAGTGAGTCTTCGGAGGGGCCCCACGAGCAGTACTTC. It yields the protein CAISESSEGPHEQYF.

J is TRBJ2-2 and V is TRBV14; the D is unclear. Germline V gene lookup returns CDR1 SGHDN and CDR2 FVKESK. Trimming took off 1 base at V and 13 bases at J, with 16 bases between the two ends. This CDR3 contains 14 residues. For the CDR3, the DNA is TGTGCCAGCAGCCAAGGGACGCAGGCGTTGAGGCTGTTTTTT. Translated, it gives CASSQGTQALRLFF.

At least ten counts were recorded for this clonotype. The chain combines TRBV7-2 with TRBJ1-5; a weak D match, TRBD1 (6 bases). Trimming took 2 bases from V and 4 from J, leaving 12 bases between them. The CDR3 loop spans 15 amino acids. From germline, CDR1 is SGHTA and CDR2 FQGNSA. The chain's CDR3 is CASSLSPQGNQPQHF. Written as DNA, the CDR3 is TGTGCCAGCAGCTTAAGCCCACAGGGTAATCAGCCCCAGCATTTT.

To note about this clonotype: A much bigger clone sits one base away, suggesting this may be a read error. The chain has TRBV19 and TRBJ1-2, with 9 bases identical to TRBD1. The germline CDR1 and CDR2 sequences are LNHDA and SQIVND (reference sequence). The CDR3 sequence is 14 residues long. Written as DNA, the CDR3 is TGTGCCAGTACTACGGGACAGGGAGGCTATGGCTACGCCTTC. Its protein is CASTTGQGGYGYAF.

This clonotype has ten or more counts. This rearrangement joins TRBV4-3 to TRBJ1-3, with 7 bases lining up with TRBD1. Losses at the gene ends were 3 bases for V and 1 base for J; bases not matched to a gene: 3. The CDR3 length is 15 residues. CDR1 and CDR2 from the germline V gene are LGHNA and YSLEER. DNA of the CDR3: TGCGCCAGCAGCCAGGAACAGGGGTCTGGAAACACCATATATTTT. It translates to CASSQEQGSGNTIYF.

The CDR3 nucleotides are TGCAGCGTGCGAAAACCGGGCCTCCCCGGGGAGCTGTTTTTT. This gives the protein CSVRKPGLPGELFF. The V gene is TRBV29-1, the J gene TRBJ2-2; D gene ambiguous. Germline V lookup: CDR1 SQVTM, CDR2 ANQGSEA. The CDR3 extends over 14 amino acids. V lost 6 bases, J lost 6 bases, and 17 bases lay in between.

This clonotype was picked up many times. The CDR3 bases are TGCGCCAGCAGCCTGGATGGGGTGGACTATGGCTACACCTTC. Residues: CASSLDGVDYGYTF. The chain is built from TRBV5-1 and TRBJ1-2; D is uncertain. The CDR3 is 14 amino acids. From germline, CDR1 is SGHRS and CDR2 YFSETQ. Between the trimmed V and J ends, which lost 4 bases and 3 bases, there was a span of 13 bases.

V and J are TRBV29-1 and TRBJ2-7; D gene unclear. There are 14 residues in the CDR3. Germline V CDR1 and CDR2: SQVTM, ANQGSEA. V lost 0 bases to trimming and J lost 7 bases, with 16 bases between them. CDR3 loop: CSVEDPRALGEQYF. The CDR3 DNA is TGCAGCGTTGAAGACCCAAGAGCGCTAGGGGAGCAGTACTTC.

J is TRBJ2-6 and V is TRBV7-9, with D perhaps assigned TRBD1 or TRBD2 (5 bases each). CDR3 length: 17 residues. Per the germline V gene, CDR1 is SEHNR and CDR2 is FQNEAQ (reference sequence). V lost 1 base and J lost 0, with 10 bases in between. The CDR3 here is CASSLDPGTSGANVLTF. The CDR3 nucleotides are TGTGCCAGCAGCTTAGACCCAGGGACCTCTGGGGCCAACGTCCTGACTTTC.

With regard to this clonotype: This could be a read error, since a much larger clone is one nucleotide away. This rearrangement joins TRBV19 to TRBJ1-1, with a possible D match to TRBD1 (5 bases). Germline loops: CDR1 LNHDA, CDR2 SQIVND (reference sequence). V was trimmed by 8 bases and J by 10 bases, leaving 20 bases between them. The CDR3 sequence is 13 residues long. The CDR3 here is CASGTRGVGGAFF. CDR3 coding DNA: TGTGCCAGTGGTACCCGAGGGGTTGGAGGAGCTTTCTTT.

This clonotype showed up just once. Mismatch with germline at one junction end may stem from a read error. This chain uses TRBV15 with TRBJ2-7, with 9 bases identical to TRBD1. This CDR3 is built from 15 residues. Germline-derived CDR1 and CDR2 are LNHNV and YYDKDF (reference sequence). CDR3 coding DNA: TGTCCCACCAGCAGAGAGGGGACAGGGATCTACGAGCAGTACTTC. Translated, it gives CPTSREGTGIYEQYF.

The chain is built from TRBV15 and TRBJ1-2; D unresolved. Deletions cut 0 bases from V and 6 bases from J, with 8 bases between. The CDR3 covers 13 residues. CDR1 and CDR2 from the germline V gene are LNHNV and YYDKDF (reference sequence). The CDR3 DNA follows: TGTGCCACCAGCAGAGATAGGGTTGATGGCTACACCTTC. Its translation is CATSRDRVDGYTF.